The sequence of this T cell receptor (beta chain) was determined in a study of blood T cell repertoires in COVID-19. The overall study: T cells, B-cell-depleted T cells, or PBMCs provided the cDNA or gDNA that served as material.

This CDR3 spans 15 amino acids. Germline V gene lookup returns CDR1 SGHTA and CDR2 FQGNSA. The junction had 12 bases not matched to a gene; V was cut back by 10 bases and J by 7 bases. TCRdb's table, derived via immunoSEQ multiplex PCR, lists solely in-frame clones and lacks some. The repertoire has 200,000 to 250,000 clones, about 86% of them found once; the top ten carry 1.3%. Adults between roughly 18 and 90 years of age took part from 20 to 25 US areas. The clonotype originates from a woman between 35 and 50 years old with acute COVID-19. The chain carries TRBV7-2 and TRBJ2-2; the match to TRBD1 covers 10 bases. Sequencing was carried out using PBMCs or T cells enriched from blood (not recorded which). In DNA, the CDR3 is TGTGCCACCGCAAGGGACAGGGGCTCCAGCGGGGAGCTGTTTTTT. Amino acid sequence: CATARDRGSSGELFF.